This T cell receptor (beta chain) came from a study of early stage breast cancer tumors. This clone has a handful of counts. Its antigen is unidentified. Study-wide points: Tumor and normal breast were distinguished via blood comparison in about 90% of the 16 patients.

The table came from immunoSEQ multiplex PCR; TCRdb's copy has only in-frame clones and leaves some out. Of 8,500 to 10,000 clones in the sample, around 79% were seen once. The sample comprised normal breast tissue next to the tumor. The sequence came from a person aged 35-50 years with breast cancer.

As DNA, the CDR3 is TGTGCCAGCAGCTTACCCCGACAGGGAGGGACCCAGTACTTC. The encoded protein is CASSLPRQGGTQYF. This chain uses TRBV7-9 with TRBJ2-5; D is possibly TRBD1 (7 bases). CDR3 size: 14 residues. From germline, CDR1 is SEHNR and CDR2 FQNEAQ (reference sequence). The V gene lost 2 bases and the J gene lost 7 bases, with 14 bases spanning the gap.